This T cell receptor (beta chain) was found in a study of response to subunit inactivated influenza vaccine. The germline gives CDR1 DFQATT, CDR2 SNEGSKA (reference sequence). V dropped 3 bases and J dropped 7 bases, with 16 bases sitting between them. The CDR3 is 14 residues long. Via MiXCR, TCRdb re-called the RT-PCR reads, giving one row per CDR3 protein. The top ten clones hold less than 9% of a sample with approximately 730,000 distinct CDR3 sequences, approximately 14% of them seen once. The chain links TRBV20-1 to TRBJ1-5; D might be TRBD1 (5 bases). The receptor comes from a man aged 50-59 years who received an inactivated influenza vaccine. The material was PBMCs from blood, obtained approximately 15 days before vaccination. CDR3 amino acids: CSARSGTGPQPQHF. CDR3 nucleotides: TGCAGTGCTAGGAGTGGGACGGGACCGCAGCCCCAGCATTTT.